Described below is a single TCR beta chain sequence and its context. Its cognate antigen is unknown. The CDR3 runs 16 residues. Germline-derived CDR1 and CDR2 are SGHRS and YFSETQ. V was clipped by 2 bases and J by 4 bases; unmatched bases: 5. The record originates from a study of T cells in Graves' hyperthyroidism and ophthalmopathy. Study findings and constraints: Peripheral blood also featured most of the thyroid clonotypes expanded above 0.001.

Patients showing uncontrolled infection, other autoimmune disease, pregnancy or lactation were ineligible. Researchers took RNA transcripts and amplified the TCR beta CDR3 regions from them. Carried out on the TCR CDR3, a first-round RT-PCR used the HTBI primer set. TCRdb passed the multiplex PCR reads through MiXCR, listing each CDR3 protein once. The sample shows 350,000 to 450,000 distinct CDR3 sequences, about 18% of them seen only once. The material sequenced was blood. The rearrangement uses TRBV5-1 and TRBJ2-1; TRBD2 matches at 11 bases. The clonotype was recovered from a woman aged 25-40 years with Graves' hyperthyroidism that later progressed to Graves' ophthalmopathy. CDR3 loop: CASSLMTSGVYNEQFF. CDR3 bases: TGCGCCAGCAGCTTAATGACTAGCGGGGTATACAATGAGCAGTTCTTC.